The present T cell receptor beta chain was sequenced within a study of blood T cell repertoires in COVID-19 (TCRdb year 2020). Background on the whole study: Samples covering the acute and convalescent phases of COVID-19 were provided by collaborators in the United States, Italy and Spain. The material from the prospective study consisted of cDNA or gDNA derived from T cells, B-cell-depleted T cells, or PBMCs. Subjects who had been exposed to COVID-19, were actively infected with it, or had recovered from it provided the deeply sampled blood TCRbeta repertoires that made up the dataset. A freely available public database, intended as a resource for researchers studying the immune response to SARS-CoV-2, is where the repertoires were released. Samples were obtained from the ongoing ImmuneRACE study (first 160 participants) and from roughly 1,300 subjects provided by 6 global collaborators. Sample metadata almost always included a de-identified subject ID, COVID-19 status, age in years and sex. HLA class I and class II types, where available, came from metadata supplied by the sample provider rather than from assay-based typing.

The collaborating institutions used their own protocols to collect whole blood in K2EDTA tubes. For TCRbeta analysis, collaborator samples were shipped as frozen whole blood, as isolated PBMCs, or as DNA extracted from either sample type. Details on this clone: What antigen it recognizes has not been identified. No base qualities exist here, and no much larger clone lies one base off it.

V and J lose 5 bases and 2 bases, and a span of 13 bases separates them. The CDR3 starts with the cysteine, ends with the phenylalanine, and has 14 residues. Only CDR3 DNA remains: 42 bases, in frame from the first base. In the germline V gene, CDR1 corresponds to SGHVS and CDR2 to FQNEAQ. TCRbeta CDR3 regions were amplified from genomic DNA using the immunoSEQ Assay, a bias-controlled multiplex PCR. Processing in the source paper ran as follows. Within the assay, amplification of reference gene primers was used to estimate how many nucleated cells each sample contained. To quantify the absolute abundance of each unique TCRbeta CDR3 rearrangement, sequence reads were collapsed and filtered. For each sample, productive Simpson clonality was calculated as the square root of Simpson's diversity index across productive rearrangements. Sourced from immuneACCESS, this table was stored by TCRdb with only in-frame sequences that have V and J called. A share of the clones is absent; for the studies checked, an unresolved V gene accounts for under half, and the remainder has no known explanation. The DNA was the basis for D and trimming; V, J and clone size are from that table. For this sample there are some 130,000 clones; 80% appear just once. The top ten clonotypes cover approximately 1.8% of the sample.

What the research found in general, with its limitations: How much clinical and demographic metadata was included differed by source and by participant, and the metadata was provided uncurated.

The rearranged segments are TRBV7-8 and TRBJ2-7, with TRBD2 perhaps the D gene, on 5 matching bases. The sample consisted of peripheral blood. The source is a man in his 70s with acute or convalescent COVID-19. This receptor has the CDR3 CASSTQAVTYEQYF. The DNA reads TGTGCCAGCAGCACCCAAGCGGTTACCTACGAGCAGTACTTC.